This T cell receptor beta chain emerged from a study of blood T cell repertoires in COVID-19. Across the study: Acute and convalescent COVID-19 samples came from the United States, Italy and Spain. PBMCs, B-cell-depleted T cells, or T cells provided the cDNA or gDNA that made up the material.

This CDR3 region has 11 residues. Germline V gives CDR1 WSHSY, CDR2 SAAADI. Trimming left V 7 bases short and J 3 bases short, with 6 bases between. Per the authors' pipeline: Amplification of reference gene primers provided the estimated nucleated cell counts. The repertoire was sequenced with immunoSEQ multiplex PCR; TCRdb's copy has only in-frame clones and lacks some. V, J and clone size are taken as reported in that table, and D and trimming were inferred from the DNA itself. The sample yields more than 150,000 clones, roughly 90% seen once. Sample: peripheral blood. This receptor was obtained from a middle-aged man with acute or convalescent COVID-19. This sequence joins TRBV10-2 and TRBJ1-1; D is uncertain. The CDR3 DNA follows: TGCGCCAGCAATCGGGACACTGAAGCTTTCTTT. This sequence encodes CASNRDTEAFF.